This TCR beta chain is from a study of blood T cell repertoires in COVID-19. Study-level background: The origin of the acute and convalescent COVID-19 samples was the United States, Italy and Spain.

Original processing methods: Amplification with reference gene primers provided the estimates of nucleated cell counts. Clones were sequenced by immunoSEQ multiplex PCR, and TCRdb holds only the in-frame ones, with some missing. V and J calls and clone size are copied from that table; D and trimming were computed from the DNA. The sample yields 150,000 to 200,000 clones, about 92% seen once. The CDR3 sequence is 15 residues long. CDR1 and CDR2 (germline): SGHTA, FQGNSA. V lost 5 bases and J lost 3, with 17 bases in between. During active infection, Seattle patients enrolled and were then monitored through disease.

This chain joins TRBV7-2 and TRBJ2-7; perhaps TRBD2 as D (6 bases). The sequenced sample consisted of peripheral blood. The sequence was obtained from a man aged 25-45 years with COVID-19, enrolled during active disease. The chain's CDR3 is CASSPGQGGNYEQYF. CDR3 coding DNA: TGTGCCAGCAGCCCCGGCCAGGGAGGAAACTACGAGCAGTACTTC.